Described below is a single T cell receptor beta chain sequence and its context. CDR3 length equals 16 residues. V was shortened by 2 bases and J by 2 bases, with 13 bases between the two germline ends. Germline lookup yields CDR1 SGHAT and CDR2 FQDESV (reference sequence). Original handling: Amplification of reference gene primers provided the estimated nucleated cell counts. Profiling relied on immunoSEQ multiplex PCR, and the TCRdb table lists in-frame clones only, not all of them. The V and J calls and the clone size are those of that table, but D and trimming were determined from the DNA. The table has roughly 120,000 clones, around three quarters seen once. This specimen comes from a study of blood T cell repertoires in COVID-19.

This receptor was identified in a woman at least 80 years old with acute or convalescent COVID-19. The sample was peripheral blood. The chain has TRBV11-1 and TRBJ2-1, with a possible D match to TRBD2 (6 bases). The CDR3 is CASSLNPAGTYNEQFF. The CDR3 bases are TGTGCCAGCAGCTTAAACCCTGCGGGAACCTACAATGAGCAGTTCTTC.